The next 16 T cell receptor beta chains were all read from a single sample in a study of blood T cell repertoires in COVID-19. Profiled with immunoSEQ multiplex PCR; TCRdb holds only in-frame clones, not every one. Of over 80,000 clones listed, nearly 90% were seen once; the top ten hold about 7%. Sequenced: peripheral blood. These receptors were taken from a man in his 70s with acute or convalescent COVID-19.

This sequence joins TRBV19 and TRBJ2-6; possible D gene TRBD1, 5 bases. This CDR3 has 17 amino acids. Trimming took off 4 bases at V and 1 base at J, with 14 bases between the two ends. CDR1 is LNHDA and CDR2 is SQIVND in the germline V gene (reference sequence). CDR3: CASSKGGRVSGANVLTF. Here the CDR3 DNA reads TGTGCCAGTAGTAAGGGCGGCAGGGTGTCTGGGGCCAACGTCCTGACTTTC. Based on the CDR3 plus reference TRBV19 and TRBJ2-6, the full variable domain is DGGITQSPKYLFRKEGQNVTLSCEQNLNHDAMYWYRQDPGQGLRLIYYSQIVNDFQKGDIAEGYSVSREKKESFPLTVTSAQKNPTAFYLCASSKGGRVSGANVLTFGAGSRLTVL.

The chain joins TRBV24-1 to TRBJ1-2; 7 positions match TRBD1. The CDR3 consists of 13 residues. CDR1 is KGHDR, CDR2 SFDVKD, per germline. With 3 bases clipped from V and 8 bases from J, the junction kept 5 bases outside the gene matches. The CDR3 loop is CATSDRDRVGYTF. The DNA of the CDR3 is TGTGCCACCAGTGATCGTGACAGGGTGGGCTACACCTTC.

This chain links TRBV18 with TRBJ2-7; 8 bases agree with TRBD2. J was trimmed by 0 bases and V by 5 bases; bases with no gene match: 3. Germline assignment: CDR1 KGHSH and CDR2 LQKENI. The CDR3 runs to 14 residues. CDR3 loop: CASSSSGSSYEQYF. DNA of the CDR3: TGTGCCAGCTCATCGAGCGGGAGCTCCTACGAGCAGTACTTC.

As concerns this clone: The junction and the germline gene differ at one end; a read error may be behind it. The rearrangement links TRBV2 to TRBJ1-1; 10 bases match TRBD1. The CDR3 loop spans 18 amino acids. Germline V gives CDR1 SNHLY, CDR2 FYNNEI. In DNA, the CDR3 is TGTGCCGCTAATCCGGGACAGGGGTTTATTGCGGGGGTTACGCGGGTCTTGTTT. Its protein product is CAANPGQGFIAGVTRVLF.

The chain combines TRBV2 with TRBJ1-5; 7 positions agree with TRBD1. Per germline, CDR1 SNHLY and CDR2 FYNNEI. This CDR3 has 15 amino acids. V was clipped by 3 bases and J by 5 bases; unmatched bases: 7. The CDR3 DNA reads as TGTGCCAGCAGTGAGCTGCAGGGGGGCTATCAGCCCCAGCATTTT. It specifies CASSELQGGYQPQHF.

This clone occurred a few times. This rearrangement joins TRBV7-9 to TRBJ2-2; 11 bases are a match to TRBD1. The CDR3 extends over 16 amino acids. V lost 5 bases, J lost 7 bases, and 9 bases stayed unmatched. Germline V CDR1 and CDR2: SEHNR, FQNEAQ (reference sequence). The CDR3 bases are TGTGCCAGCAGCCCCGGACAGGGGGCAACAGGCGGGGAGCTGTTTTTT. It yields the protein CASSPGQGATGGELFF.

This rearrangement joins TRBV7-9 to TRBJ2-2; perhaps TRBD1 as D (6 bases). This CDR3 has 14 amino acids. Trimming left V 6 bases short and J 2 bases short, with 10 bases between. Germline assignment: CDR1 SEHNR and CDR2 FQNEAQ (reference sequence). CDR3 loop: CASRTDRNTGELFF. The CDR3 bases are TGTGCCAGCAGGACGGACAGAAACACCGGGGAGCTGTTTTTT.

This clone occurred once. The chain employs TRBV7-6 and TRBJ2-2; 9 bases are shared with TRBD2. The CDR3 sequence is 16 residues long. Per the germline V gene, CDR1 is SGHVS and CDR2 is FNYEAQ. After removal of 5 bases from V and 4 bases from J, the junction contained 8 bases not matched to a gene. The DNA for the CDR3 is TGTGCCAGCAGCCCCTGGGCGGGAGGGACCACCGGGGAGCTGTTTTTT. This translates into CASSPWAGGTTGELFF.

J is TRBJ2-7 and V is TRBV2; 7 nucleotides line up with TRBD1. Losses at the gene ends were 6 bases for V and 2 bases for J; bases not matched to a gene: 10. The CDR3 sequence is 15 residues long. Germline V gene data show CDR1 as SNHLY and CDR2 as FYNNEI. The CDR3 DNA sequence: TGTGCCAGCAGAAGAAGGTCCGGACAGGCCTACGAGCAGTACTTC. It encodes CASRRRSGQAYEQYF.

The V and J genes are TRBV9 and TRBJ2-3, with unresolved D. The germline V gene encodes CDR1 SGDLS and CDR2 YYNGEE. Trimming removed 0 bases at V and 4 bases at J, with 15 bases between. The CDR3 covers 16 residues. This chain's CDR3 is CASSVDFAVFSDTQYF. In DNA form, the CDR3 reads TGTGCCAGCAGCGTAGATTTTGCGGTTTTCTCAGATACGCAGTATTTT.

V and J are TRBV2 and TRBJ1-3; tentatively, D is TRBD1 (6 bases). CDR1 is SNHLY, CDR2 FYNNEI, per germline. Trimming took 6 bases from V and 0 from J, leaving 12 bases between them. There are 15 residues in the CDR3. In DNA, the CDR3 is TGTGCCAGCAGGGACAGCTACTACTCTGGAAACACCATATATTTT. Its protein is CASRDSYYSGNTIYF.

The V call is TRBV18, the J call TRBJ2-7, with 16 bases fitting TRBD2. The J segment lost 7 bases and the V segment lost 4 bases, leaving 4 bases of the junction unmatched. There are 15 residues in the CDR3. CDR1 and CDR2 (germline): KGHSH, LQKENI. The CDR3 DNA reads TGTGCCAGCTCACGGGGACTAGCGGGAGGGCAAGAGCAGTACTTC. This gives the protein CASSRGLAGGQEQYF.

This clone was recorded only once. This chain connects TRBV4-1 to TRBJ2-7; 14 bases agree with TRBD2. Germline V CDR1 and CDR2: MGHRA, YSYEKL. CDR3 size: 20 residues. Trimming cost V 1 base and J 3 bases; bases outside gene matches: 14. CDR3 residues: CASSQAPPGTSGRESYEQYF. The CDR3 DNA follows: TGCGCCAGCAGCCAAGCACCGCCGGGGACTAGCGGGAGAGAGAGCTACGAGCAGTACTTC.

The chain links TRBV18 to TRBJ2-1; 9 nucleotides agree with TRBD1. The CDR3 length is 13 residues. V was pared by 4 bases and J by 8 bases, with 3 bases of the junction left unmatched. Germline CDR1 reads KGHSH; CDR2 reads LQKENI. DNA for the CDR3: TGTGCCAGCTCACGACAGGGGGGCGATGAGCAGTTCTTC. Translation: CASSRQGGDEQFF.

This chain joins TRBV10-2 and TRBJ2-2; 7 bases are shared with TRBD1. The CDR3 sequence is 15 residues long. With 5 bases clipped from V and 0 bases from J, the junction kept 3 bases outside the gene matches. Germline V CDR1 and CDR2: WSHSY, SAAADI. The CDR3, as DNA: TGCGCCAGCAGTCCCGGGACAGCGAACACCGGGGAGCTGTTTTTT. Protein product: CASSPGTANTGELFF.

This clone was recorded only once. The CDR3 loop is CASSLNTGRAYGYTF. CDR3 in DNA: TGTGCCAGCAGCTTAAACACAGGACGCGCATATGGCTACACCTTC. The rearrangement links TRBV7-2 to TRBJ1-2; a possible D gene is TRBD1 (5 bases). Germline V gene data show CDR1 as SGHTA and CDR2 as FQGNSA. The CDR3 length is 15 residues. Trimming cost V 2 bases and J 5 bases, with 15 bases left between them.